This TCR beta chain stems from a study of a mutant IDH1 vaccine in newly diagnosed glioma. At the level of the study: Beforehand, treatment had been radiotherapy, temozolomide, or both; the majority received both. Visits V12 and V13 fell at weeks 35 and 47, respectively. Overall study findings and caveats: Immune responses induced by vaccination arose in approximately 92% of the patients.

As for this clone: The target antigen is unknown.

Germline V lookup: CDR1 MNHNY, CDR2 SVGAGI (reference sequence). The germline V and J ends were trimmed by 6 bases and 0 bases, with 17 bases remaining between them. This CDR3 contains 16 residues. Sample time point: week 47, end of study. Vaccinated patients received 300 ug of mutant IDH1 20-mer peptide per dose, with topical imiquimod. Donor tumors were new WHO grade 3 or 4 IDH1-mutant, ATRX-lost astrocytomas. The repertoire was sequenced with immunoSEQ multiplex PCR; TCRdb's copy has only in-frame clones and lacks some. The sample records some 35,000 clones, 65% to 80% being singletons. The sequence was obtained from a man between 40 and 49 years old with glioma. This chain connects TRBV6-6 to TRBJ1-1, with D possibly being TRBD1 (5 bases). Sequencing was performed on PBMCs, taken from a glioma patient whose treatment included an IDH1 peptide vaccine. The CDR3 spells CASRPDSYELNTEAFF. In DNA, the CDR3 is TGTGCCAGCAGACCCGACAGTTATGAATTGAACACTGAAGCTTTCTTT.